This T cell receptor (beta chain) was captured by sequencing in a study of long-term antiretroviral therapy in people with HIV. The CDR3 totals 13 residues. Trimming took 5 bases from V and 6 from J, leaving 10 bases between them. CDR1 and CDR2 from the germline V gene are MNHNS and SASEGT. A v3.0 immunoSEQ assay was performed at survey level. Assay used: immunoSEQ multiplex PCR; TCRdb lists only in-frame clones, some missing. The sample records around 35,000 clones, more than 95% being singletons. The source material was unsorted PBMCs, sampled 6.9 years after starting antiretroviral therapy. The sequence was obtained from a young man with HIV. The rearrangement joins TRBV6-1 to TRBJ2-2, with D possibly matching TRBD2 (5 bases). CDR3: CASSRGIAGELFF. In DNA form, the CDR3 reads TGTGCCAGCAGTCGGGGAATCGCCGGGGAGCTGTTTTTT.